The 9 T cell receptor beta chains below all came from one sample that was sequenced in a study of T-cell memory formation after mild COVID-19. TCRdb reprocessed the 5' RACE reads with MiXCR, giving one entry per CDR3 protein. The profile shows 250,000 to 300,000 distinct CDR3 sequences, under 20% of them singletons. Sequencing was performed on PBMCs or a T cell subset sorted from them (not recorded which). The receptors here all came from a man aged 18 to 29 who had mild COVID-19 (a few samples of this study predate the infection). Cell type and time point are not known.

The CDR3 region is CASSPRGSVGSYEQYV. The CDR3, as DNA: TGTGCCAGCAGCCCAAGAGGGAGCGTCGGCTCCTACGAGCAGTACGTC. This rearrangement joins TRBV28 to TRBJ2-7; tentatively, D is TRBD2 (5 bases). Trimming stripped 6 bases from V and 0 bases from J, with 18 bases between. The CDR3 length is 16 residues. Germline CDR1 and CDR2: MDHEN and SYDVKM.

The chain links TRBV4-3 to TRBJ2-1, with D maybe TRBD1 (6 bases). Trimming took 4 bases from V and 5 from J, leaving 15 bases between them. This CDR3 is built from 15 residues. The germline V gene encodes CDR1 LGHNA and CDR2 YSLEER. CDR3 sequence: CASSRTGRGNNEQFF. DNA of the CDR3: TGCGCCAGCAGCCGAACAGGGAGAGGGAACAATGAGCAGTTCTTC.

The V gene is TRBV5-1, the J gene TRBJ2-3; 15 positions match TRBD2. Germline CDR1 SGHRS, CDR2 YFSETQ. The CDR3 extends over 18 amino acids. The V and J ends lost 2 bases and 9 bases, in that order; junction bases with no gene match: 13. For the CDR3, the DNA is TGCGCCAGCAGCTTTGGCGGACTAGCGGGGGGGCTATCGGACACGCAGTATTTT. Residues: CASSFGGLAGGLSDTQYF.

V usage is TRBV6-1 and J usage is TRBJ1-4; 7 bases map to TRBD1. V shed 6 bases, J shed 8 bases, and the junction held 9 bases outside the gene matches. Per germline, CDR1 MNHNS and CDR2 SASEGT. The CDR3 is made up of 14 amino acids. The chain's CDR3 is CASRQGGAGEKLFF. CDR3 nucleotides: TGTGCCAGCAGACAAGGGGGCGCGGGGGAAAAACTGTTTTTT.

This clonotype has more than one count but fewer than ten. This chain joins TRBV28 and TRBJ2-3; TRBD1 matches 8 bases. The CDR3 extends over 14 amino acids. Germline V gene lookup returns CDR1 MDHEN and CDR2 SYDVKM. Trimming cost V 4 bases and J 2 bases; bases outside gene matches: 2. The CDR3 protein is CASSSGGNTDTQYF. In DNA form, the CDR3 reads TGTGCCAGCAGTTCAGGGGGCAACACAGATACGCAGTATTTT.

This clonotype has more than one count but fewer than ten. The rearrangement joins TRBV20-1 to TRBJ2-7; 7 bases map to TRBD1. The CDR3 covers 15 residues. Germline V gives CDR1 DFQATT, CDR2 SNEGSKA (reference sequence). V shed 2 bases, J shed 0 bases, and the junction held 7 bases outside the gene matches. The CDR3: CSARPGQVSSYEQYV. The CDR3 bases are TGCAGTGCTAGACCCGGACAGGTCAGCTCCTACGAGCAGTACGTC.

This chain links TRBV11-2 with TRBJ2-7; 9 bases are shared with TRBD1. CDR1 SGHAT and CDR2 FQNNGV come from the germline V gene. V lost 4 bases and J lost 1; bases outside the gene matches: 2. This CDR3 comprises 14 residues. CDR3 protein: CASSSGQGSYEQYV. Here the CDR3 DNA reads TGTGCCAGCAGCTCGGGACAGGGATCCTACGAGCAGTACGTC.

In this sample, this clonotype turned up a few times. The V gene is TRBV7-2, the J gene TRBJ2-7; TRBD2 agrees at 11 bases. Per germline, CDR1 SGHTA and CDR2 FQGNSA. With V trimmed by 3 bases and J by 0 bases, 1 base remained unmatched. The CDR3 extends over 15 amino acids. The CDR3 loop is CASSFLAGGSYEQYF. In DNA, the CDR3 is TGTGCCAGCAGCTTTCTAGCGGGGGGCTCCTACGAGCAGTACTTC.

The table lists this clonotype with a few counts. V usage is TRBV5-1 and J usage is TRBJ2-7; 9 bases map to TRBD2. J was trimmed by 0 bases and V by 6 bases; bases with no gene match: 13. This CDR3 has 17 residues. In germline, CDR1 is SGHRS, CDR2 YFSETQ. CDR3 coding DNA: TGCGCCAGCACCGGCGGGTCACTAGCGGGCCTCTCCTACGAGCAGTACTTC. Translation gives CASTGGSLAGLSYEQYF.